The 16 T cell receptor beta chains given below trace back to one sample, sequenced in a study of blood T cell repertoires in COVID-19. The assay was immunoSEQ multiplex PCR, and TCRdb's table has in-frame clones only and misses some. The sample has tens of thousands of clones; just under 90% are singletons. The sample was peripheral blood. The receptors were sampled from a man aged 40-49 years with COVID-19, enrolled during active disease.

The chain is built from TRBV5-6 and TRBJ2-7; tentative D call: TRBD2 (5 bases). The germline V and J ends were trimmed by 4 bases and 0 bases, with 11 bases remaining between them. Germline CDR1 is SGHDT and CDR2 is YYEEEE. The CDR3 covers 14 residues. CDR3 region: CASSRTWSSYEQYF. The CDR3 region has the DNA TGTGCCAGCAGCCGGACTTGGAGCTCCTACGAGCAGTACTTC. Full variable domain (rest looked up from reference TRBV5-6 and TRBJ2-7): DAGVTQSPTHLIKTRGQQVTLRCSPKSGHDTVSWYQQALGQGPQFIFQYYEEEERQRGNFPDRFSGHQFPNYSSELNVNALLLGDSALYLCASSRTWSSYEQYFGPGTRLTVT.

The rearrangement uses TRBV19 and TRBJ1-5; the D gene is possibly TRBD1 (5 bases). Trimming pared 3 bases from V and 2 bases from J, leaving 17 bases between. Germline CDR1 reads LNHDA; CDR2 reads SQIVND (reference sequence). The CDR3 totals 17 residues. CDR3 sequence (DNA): TGTGCCAGTAGTATGCCTAAGGGGTCGGGCGGCAATCAGCCCCAGCATTTT. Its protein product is CASSMPKGSGGNQPQHF.

CDR3 region: CAWSPTGGRGETQYF. In DNA, the CDR3 is TGTGCCTGGAGTCCGACGGGGGGGCGAGGGGAGACCCAGTACTTC. V usage is TRBV30 and J usage is TRBJ2-5, with 8 bases identical to TRBD2. The V segment lost 2 bases and the J segment 5 bases; nucleotides outside the gene matches: 10. The CDR3 is made up of 15 amino acids. Looked up from germline, CDR1 is GTSNPN and CDR2 is SVGIG (reference sequence).

CDR3 nucleotides: TGTGCCAGCAGCCGTACTGAGGGCTGGGGACAGCCCCAGCATTTT. Its protein product is CASSRTEGWGQPQHF. The rearrangement uses TRBV5-5 and TRBJ1-5; D gene uncertain. V gave up 4 bases and J gave up 7 bases, with 18 bases separating them. Germline V CDR1 and CDR2: SGHKS, YYEKEE (reference sequence). This CDR3 has 15 residues.

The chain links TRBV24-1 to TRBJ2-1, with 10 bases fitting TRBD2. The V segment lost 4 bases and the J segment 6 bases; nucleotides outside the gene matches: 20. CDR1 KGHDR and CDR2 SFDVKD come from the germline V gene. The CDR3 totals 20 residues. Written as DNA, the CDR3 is TGTGCCACCAGTGAATCCAGTCGGGGTAGCGGGAGGATAGGGGTCAATGAGCAGTTCTTC. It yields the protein CATSESSRGSGRIGVNEQFF.

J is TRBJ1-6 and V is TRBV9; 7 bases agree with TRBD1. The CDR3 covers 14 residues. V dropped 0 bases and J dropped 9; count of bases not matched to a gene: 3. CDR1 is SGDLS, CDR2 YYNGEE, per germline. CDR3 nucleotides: TGTGCCAGCAGCGTAGGGCAGGGGGGTTCACCCCTCCACTTT. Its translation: CASSVGQGGSPLHF. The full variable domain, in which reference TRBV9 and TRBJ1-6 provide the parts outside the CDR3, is DSGVTQTPKHLITATGQRVTLRCSPRSGDLSVYWYQQSLDQGLQFLIQYYNGEERAKGNILERFSAQQFPDLHSELNLSSLELGDSALYFCASSVGQGGSPLHFGNGTRLTVT.

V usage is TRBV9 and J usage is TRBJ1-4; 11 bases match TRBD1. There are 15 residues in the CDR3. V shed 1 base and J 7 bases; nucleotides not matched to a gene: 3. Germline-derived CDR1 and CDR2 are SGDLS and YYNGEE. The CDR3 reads CASSVSGTGGEKLFF. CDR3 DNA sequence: TGTGCCAGCAGCGTATCCGGGACAGGGGGTGAAAAACTGTTTTTT.

The CDR3 nucleotides read TGTGCCAGCAGCCAAGATCGGCGAAGGGAGACTAATGAAAAACTGTTTTTT. It specifies CASSQDRRRETNEKLFF. This sequence joins TRBV14 and TRBJ1-4; D gene ambiguous. The V end lost 0 bases, the J end lost 2 bases, and 13 bases lay between the germline ends. This CDR3 is built from 17 residues. Germline V gene lookup returns CDR1 SGHDN and CDR2 FVKESK.

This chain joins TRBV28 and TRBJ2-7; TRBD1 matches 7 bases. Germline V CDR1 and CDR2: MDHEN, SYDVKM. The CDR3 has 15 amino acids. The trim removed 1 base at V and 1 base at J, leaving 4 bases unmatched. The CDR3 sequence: CASSLYRGGSYEQYF. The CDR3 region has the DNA TGTGCCAGCAGTTTATACAGGGGCGGGTCCTACGAGCAGTACTTC.

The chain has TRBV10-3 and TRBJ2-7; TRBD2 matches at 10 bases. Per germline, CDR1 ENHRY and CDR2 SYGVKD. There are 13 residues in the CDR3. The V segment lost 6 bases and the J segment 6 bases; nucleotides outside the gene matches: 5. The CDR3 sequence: CAIRASGGIEQYF. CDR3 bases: TGTGCCATCAGGGCTAGCGGGGGCATCGAGCAGTACTTC.

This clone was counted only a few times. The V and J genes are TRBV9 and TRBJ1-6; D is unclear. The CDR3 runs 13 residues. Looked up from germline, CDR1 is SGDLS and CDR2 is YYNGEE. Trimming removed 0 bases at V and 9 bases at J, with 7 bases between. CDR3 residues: CASSVGPGSPLHF. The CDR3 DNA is TGTGCCAGCAGCGTAGGCCCGGGTTCACCCCTCCACTTT.

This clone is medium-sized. CDR3 in amino acids: CASTDPGQAKEQYF. CDR3 DNA sequence: TGTGCCAGCACAGATCCGGGACAAGCTAAGGAGCAGTACTTC. The chain employs TRBV2 and TRBJ2-7, with TRBD1 as a possible D gene (6 bases). CDR3 length: 14 amino acids. V shed 7 bases and J shed 7 bases, with 20 bases lying between them. Germline CDR1 is SNHLY and CDR2 is FYNNEI.

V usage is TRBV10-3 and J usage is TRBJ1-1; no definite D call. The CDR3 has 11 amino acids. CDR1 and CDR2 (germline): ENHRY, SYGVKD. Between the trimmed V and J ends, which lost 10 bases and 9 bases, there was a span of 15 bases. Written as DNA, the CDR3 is TGTGCCACCTTCGGGGTCGGGAAAGCTTTCTTT. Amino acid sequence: CATFGVGKAFF.

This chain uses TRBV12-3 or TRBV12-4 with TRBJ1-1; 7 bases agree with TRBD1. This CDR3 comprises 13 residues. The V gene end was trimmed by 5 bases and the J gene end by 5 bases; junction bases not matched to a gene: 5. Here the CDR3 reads CASSLNRGTEAFF. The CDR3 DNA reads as TGTGCCAGCAGTCTAAACAGGGGAACTGAAGCTTTCTTT.

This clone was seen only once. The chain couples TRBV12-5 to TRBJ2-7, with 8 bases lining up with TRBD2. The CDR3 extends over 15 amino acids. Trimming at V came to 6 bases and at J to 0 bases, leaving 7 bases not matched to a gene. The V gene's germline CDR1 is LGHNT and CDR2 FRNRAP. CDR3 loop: CASGPSGLSSYEQYF. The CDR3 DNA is TGTGCTAGTGGGCCTAGCGGGCTTAGCTCCTACGAGCAGTACTTC.

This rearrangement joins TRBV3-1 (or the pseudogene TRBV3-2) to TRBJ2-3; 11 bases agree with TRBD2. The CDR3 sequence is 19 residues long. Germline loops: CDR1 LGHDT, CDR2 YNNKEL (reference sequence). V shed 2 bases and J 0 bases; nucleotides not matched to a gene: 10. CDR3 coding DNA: TGTGCCAGCAGCCAAACTGCCATACTAGCGGGGGTAAGCACAGATACGCAGTATTTT. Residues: CASSQTAILAGVSTDTQYF.